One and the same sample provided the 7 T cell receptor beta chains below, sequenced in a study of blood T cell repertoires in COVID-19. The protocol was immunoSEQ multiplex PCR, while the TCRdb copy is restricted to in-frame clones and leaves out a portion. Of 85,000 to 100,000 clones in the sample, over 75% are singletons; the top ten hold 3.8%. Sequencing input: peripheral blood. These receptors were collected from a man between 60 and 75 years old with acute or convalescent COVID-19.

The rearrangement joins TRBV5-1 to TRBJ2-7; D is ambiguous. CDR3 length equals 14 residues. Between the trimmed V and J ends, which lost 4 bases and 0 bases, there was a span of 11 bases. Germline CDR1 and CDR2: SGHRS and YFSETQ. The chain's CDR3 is CASSPYSLSYEQYF. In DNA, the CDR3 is TGCGCCAGCAGCCCCTACAGCCTCTCCTACGAGCAGTACTTC.

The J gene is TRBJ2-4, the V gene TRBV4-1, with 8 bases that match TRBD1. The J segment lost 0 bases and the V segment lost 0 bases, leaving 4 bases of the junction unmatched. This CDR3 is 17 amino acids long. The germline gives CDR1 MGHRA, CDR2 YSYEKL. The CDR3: CASSQDGQGAAKNIQYF. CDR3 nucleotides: TGCGCCAGCAGCCAAGACGGGCAGGGGGCAGCCAAAAACATTCAGTACTTC.

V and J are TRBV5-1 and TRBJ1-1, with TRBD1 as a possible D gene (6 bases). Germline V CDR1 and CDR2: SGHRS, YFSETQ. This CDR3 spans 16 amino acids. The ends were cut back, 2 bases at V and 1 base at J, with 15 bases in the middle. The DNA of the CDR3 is TGCGCCAGCAGCTTCCAGCCAGGGGCCTCGAACACTGAAGCTTTCTTT. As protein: CASSFQPGASNTEAFF.

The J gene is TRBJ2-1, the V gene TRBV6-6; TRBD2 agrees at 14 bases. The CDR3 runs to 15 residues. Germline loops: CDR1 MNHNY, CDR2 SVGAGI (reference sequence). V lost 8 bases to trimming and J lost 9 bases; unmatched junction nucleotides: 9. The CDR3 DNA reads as TGTGCCAGCCGGGTGACTAGCGGGGGGGCTGGTGAGCAGTTCTTC. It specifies CASRVTSGGAGEQFF.

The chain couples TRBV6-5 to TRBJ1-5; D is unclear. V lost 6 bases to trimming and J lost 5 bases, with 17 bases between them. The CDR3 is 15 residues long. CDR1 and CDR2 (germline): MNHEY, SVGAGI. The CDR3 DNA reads TGTGCCAGCAGAAGGACCTCGGGGAGTTATCAGCCCCAGCATTTT. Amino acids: CASRRTSGSYQPQHF.

This CDR3 is CASSEGTSAYNEQFF. Here the CDR3 DNA reads TGTGCCAGCAGCGAGGGGACTAGCGCCTACAATGAGCAGTTCTTC. The chain recombines TRBV7-9 with TRBJ2-1; TRBD2 aligns across 10 bases. The CDR3 is 15 amino acids. From germline, CDR1 is SEHNR and CDR2 FQNEAQ (reference sequence). Trimming at V came to 5 bases and at J to 2 bases, leaving 3 bases not matched to a gene.

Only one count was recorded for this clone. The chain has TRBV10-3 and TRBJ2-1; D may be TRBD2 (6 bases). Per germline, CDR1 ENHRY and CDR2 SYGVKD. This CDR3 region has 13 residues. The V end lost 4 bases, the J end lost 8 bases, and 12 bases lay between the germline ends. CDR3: CAISALANHEQFF. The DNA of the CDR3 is TGTGCCATCAGTGCCCTAGCGAACCATGAGCAGTTCTTC.